This T cell receptor (beta chain) was retrieved from a study of glioma-infiltrating T cells. Points from the study as a whole: Tissue-blood divergence was below expectation in non-neoplastic patients, above in gliomas.

This clonotype was counted at least ten times. What it binds is unknown. Amplification of TCR alpha and beta CDR3 regions from RNA used iRepertoire nested multiplex PCR. For one-step reverse transcription and amplification, roughly 85-450 ng of tissue mRNA or PBMC total RNA was used. MiXCR, run by TCRdb on the multiplex PCR reads, gives a single entry per CDR3 protein. Here the sample spans more than 110,000 distinct CDR3 sequences, around 42% being singletons. This receptor was taken from a human donor with low-grade glioma or glioblastoma, undergoing nonglioma brain surgery, or in good health (not recorded which). The sequencing input was glioma tissue, nonneoplastic brain tissue, or PBMCs (not recorded which).

DNA of the CDR3: TGTGCCAGCGGGGCTGGAGGCCGAGAGCAGTTCTTC. Translation: CASGAGGREQFF. This chain uses TRBV28 with TRBJ2-1, with D perhaps being TRBD1 or TRBD2 (5 bases each). The V gene's germline CDR1 is MDHEN and CDR2 SYDVKM. The V end was cut by 8 bases, the J end by 10 bases, with 15 bases between. This CDR3 has 12 residues.